What follows are 26 T cell receptor beta chains derived from one specimen sequenced in a study of technical replicates of blood from several donors. Profiling relied on immunoSEQ multiplex PCR, and the TCRdb table lists in-frame clones only, not all of them. The profile shows approximately 80,000 clones, over 75% of them singletons. The sequenced sample was T cells isolated from PBMCs. These receptors originate from a human donor in good health.

The chain has TRBV7-2 and TRBJ2-7; 9 bases line up with TRBD1. CDR3 size: 15 residues. The germline V gene encodes CDR1 SGHTA and CDR2 FQGNSA. V lost 3 bases to trimming and J lost 2 bases; unmatched junction nucleotides: 5. The CDR3 sequence is CASSFDRGSTYEQYF. The DNA of the CDR3 is TGTGCCAGCAGCTTCGACAGGGGGTCCACCTACGAGCAGTACTTC.

This chain joins TRBV7-2 and TRBJ1-2, with 12 positions matching TRBD1. V lost 5 bases to trimming and J lost 0 bases; unmatched junction nucleotides: 7. The CDR3 has 17 amino acids. Germline CDR1 reads SGHTA; CDR2 reads FQGNSA. CDR3 loop: CASSPAGQGAPNYGYTF. CDR3 sequence (DNA): TGTGCCAGCAGCCCAGCGGGACAGGGGGCCCCTAACTATGGCTACACCTTC.

This sequence joins TRBV30 and TRBJ1-2; D uncertain. In germline, CDR1 is GTSNPN, CDR2 SVGIG (reference sequence). Between the trimmed V and J ends, which lost 3 bases and 5 bases, there was a span of 7 bases. The CDR3 totals 11 residues. The chain's CDR3 is CAWSGDYGYTF. CDR3 sequence (DNA): TGTGCCTGGAGCGGAGATTATGGCTACACCTTC.

This clone was detected a few times. The chain combines TRBV18 with TRBJ1-1, with D perhaps TRBD1 (6 bases). CDR3 length equals 15 residues. Germline V gene sequence: CDR1 KGHSH, CDR2 LQKENI. Trimming removed 2 bases at V and 0 bases at J, with 10 bases between. CDR3 DNA sequence: TGTGCCAGCTCACCAAACAGGGAAATGAACACTGAAGCTTTCTTT. Protein: CASSPNREMNTEAFF. Variable domain in full (rest from reference TRBV18 and TRBJ1-1): NAGVMQNPRHLVRRRGQEARLRCSPMKGHSHVYWYRQLPEEGLKFMVYLQKENIIDESGMPKERFSAEFPKEGPSILRIQQVVRGDSAAYFCASSPNREMNTEAFFGQGTRLTVV.

This clone was picked up one time. This rearrangement joins TRBV10-3 to TRBJ2-7; 11 positions match TRBD1. Germline V lookup: CDR1 ENHRY, CDR2 SYGVKD. The junction had 2 bases not matched to a gene; V was cut back by 5 bases and J by 2 bases. The CDR3 runs 14 residues. CDR3 DNA: TGTGCCATCAGTTCGGGACAGGGGGCCTACGAGCAGTACTTC. It encodes CAISSGQGAYEQYF.

This chain connects TRBV13 to TRBJ2-7; tentatively, D is TRBD2 (6 bases). The germline V gene encodes CDR1 PRHDT and CDR2 FYEKMQ (reference sequence). Trimming removed 0 bases from V and 1 base from J, with 10 bases in between. The CDR3 length is 15 residues. CDR3 in amino acids: CASSLGGLKSYEQYF. CDR3 DNA sequence: TGTGCCAGCAGCTTAGGGGGACTGAAATCCTACGAGCAGTACTTC.

The chain recombines TRBV29-1 with TRBJ2-7; 7 positions agree with TRBD1. CDR3 size: 12 residues. In germline, CDR1 is SQVTM, CDR2 ANQGSEA. V dropped 4 bases and J dropped 2; count of bases not matched to a gene: 2. CDR3 DNA: TGCAGCGTTGGGGACAGCCCCTACGAGCAGTACTTC. Translating gives CSVGDSPYEQYF.

This chain connects TRBV28 to TRBJ2-7; no clear D. The CDR3 has 11 residues. Deletions cut 5 bases from V and 3 bases from J, with 5 bases between. Per the germline V gene, CDR1 is MDHEN and CDR2 is SYDVKM. The CDR3 loop reads CASSKYYEQYF. As DNA, the CDR3 is TGTGCCAGCAGTAAATACTACGAGCAGTACTTC.

This clone showed up many times. The V gene is TRBV12-5, the J gene TRBJ1-1; tentative D call: TRBD1 (5 bases). Trimming left V 3 bases short and J 6 bases short, with 11 bases between. The CDR3 totals 13 residues. The germline V gene encodes CDR1 LGHNT and CDR2 FRNRAP. The CDR3 loop reads CASGLGDTSEAFF. Written as DNA, the CDR3 is TGTGCTAGTGGTTTAGGGGATACGTCTGAAGCTTTCTTT.

The rearrangement uses TRBV13 and TRBJ2-7, with TRBD2 as a possible D gene (5 bases). Germline assignment: CDR1 PRHDT and CDR2 FYEKMQ (reference sequence). Trimming pared 0 bases from V and 2 bases from J, leaving 11 bases between. The CDR3 loop spans 15 amino acids. In DNA, the CDR3 is TGTGCCAGCAGCTTAGGCCTCCCAGCGGCCTACGAGCAGTACTTC. Translated, it gives CASSLGLPAAYEQYF.

The chain employs TRBV10-3 and TRBJ1-2; D is possibly TRBD1 (5 bases). This CDR3 comprises 13 residues. V shed 3 bases and J shed 7 bases, with 12 bases lying between them. CDR1 is ENHRY and CDR2 is SYGVKD in the germline V gene. CDR3 in amino acids: CAISEIGGTGYTF. As DNA, the CDR3 is TGTGCCATCAGTGAAATAGGAGGGACTGGCTACACCTTC.

The rearrangement joins TRBV18 to TRBJ2-2; TRBD2 might be the D (5 bases). Germline assignment: CDR1 KGHSH and CDR2 LQKENI. The CDR3 contains 15 residues. The ends were cut back, 2 bases at V and 7 bases at J, with 14 bases in the middle. The CDR3 sequence is CASSPETNTLGELFF. The CDR3 nucleotides read TGTGCCAGCTCACCAGAGACTAATACGCTCGGGGAGCTGTTTTTT.

The V and J genes are TRBV27 and TRBJ1-2; 8 bases map to TRBD1. The CDR3 consists of 14 residues. With 3 bases clipped from V and 6 bases from J, the junction kept 6 bases outside the gene matches. The germline CDR1 and CDR2 sequences are MNHEY and SMNVEV (reference sequence). The CDR3 coding sequence is TGTGCCAGCAGTTTTTCCGGGACAGGAAATGGCTACACCTTC. Protein sequence: CASSFSGTGNGYTF.

The V call is TRBV27, the J call TRBJ1-4, with D possibly TRBD1 on 6 matching bases. The CDR3 consists of 15 residues. The V and J ends lost 7 bases and 5 bases respectively, with 17 bases between them. The germline V gene encodes CDR1 MNHEY and CDR2 SMNVEV (reference sequence). CDR3 protein: CASKVQAGANEKLFF. CDR3 in DNA: TGTGCCAGCAAAGTTCAAGCAGGGGCAAATGAAAAACTGTTTTTT. The whole variable domain, remainder taken from reference TRBV27 and TRBJ1-4, is EAQVTQNPRYLITVTGKKLTVTCSQNMNHEYMSWYRQDPGLGLRQIYYSMNVEVTDKGDVPEGYKVSRKEKRNFPLILESPSPNQTSLYFCASKVQAGANEKLFFGSGTQLSVL.

V is TRBV11-1 and J is TRBJ1-1, with a tentative D call TRBD1 (6 bases). Per the germline V gene, CDR1 is SGHAT and CDR2 is FQDESV (reference sequence). The CDR3 runs to 13 residues. The V gene lost 4 bases and the J gene lost 5 bases, with 11 bases spanning the gap. CDR3 sequence reads: CASSSTGLTEAFF. CDR3 coding DNA: TGTGCCAGCAGCTCAACAGGGTTGACTGAAGCTTTCTTT.

The chain combines TRBV10-3 with TRBJ2-1; 10 bases agree with TRBD2. CDR3 size: 16 residues. Germline CDR1 reads ENHRY; CDR2 reads SYGVKD. Trimming took 5 bases from V and 5 from J; bases not matched to a gene: 9. Here the CDR3 DNA reads TGTGCCATCAGTACGGCTAGCGGGAGTAGGGACAATGAGCAGTTCTTC. This encodes CAISTASGSRDNEQFF.

The CDR3 nucleotides are TGCGCCAGCTCAAGGGGGCTCGGGGAGACCCAGTACTTC. This gives the protein CASSRGLGETQYF. The V gene is TRBV10-1, the J gene TRBJ2-5; 7 bases line up with TRBD1. Germline V CDR1 and CDR2: WNHNN, SYGVQD (reference sequence). The CDR3 covers 13 residues. The ends lost 8 bases at V and 5 bases at J; junction bases unmatched: 8.

The chain combines TRBV19 with TRBJ1-1; 7 bases agree with TRBD1. The CDR3 is made up of 14 amino acids. V shed 5 bases and J 1 base; nucleotides not matched to a gene: 4. Germline values: CDR1 LNHDA, CDR2 SQIVND (reference sequence). The CDR3 bases are TGTGCCAGTAGTCCCGGGACAGCGAACACTGAAGCTTTCTTT. This codes for CASSPGTANTEAFF. The full variable domain, in which reference TRBV19 and TRBJ1-1 provide the parts outside the CDR3, is DGGITQSPKYLFRKEGQNVTLSCEQNLNHDAMYWYRQDPGQGLRLIYYSQIVNDFQKGDIAEGYSVSREKKESFPLTVTSAQKNPTAFYLCASSPGTANTEAFFGQGTRLTVV.

The chain links TRBV7-7 to TRBJ2-1; 14 nucleotides align to TRBD2. Germline lookup yields CDR1 SSHAT and CDR2 FNYEAQ (reference sequence). Losses at the gene ends were 1 base for V and 7 bases for J; bases not matched to a gene: 6. This CDR3 region has 17 residues. This CDR3 reads CASSLGRGTSGRNEQFF. The CDR3 coding sequence is TGTGCCAGCAGCTTAGGTAGGGGGACTAGCGGGAGAAATGAGCAGTTCTTC.

V is TRBV30 and J is TRBJ1-1; D not certain. Trimming took off 5 bases at V and 1 base at J, with 17 bases between the two ends. Germline V gene sequence: CDR1 GTSNPN, CDR2 SVGIG (reference sequence). This CDR3 spans 15 amino acids. The CDR3: CAWRPEALGNTEAFF. DNA for the CDR3: TGTGCCTGGCGCCCGGAGGCACTTGGGAACACTGAAGCTTTCTTT. The full variable domain, with the rest looked up from reference TRBV30 and TRBJ1-1, is SQTIHQWPATLVQPVGSPLSLECTVEGTSNPNLYWYRQAAGRGLQLLFYSVGIGQISSEVPQNLSASRPQDRQFILSSKKLLLSDSGFYLCAWRPEALGNTEAFFGQGTRLTVV.

This rearrangement joins TRBV5-4 to TRBJ2-3; 9 bases fit TRBD2. The CDR3 consists of 15 residues. The junction had 6 bases not matched to a gene; V was cut back by 4 bases and J by 3 bases. Germline loops: CDR1 SGHNT, CDR2 YYREEE (reference sequence). In DNA form, the CDR3 reads TGTGCCAGCAGCAGGCCGGGACTAGCAACAGATACGCAGTATTTT. Its translation is CASSRPGLATDTQYF.

The chain uses TRBV5-6 and TRBJ2-1; the match to TRBD2 covers 8 bases. The trim removed 3 bases at V and 0 bases at J, leaving 14 bases unmatched. Germline CDR1 is SGHDT and CDR2 is YYEEEE. CDR3 size: 19 residues. The CDR3: CASSSLLAEDGYSYNEQFF. The CDR3 bases are TGTGCCAGCAGCTCTTTACTAGCGGAGGATGGATACTCCTACAATGAGCAGTTCTTC. The variable domain in full, completed from reference TRBV5-6 and TRBJ2-1, reads DAGVTQSPTHLIKTRGQQVTLRCSPKSGHDTVSWYQQALGQGPQFIFQYYEEEERQRGNFPDRFSGHQFPNYSSELNVNALLLGDSALYLCASSSLLAEDGYSYNEQFFGPGTRLTVL.

This chain connects TRBV7-3 to TRBJ2-3; 7 positions agree with TRBD2. Trimming at V came to 5 bases and at J to 0 bases, leaving 17 bases not matched to a gene. This CDR3 region has 19 residues. The germline CDR1 and CDR2 sequences are SGHTA and FQGTGA. This CDR3 is CASSPRTSLGSGSTDTQYF. The CDR3 nucleotides are TGTGCCAGCAGCCCACGGACTAGTTTGGGTAGCGGCAGCACAGATACGCAGTATTTT.

The rearrangement joins TRBV5-1 to TRBJ2-7, with a weak D call TRBD2 (7 bases). Trimming left V 0 bases short and J 5 bases short, with 12 bases between. The CDR3 is 14 residues long. The germline V gene has CDR1 SGHRS and CDR2 YFSETQ. CDR3 DNA sequence: TGCGCCAGCAGCTTGGAAGGGGGGGTCAACGAGCAGTACTTC. Amino acid sequence: CASSLEGGVNEQYF.

This clone was picked up a small number of times. This rearrangement joins TRBV6-6 to TRBJ2-2, with TRBD2 matching 10 bases. The germline V gene encodes CDR1 MNHNY and CDR2 SVGAGI (reference sequence). V shed 7 bases, J shed 4 bases, and the junction held 3 bases outside the gene matches. This CDR3 spans 14 amino acids. The CDR3 nucleotides read TGTGCCAGCAACCTAGCGGGAGTCACCGGGGAGCTGTTTTTT. Protein: CASNLAGVTGELFF.

CDR3 DNA sequence: TGTGCCAGCAGCTTTGGACTGTCCTACGAGCAGTACTTC. Translating gives CASSFGLSYEQYF. The rearrangement uses TRBV5-5 and TRBJ2-7; a weak D match, TRBD2 (5 bases). CDR1 is SGHKS and CDR2 is YYEKEE in the germline V gene (reference sequence). Trimming took off 2 bases at V and 1 base at J, with 7 bases between the two ends. The CDR3 spans 13 residues.